Below are 13 T cell receptor beta chains sequenced from a single sample in a study of blood T cell repertoires in COVID-19 (TCRdb year 2020). Libraries came from the immunoSEQ multiplex PCR assay. TCRdb re-hosts the immuneACCESS table, in-frame sequences only. Its copies lack some clones; in the studies checked, an unresolved V gene accounts for under half of them, and the cause for the rest is not known. Present in this sample are a few hundred thousand clones, 80% to 95% of which were seen just once. In total, the top ten clones hold approximately 18% of the sample. The specimen sequenced was PBMCs or T cells enriched from blood (not recorded which). The receptors stem from a woman in her twenties or thirties who had recovered from COVID-19.

This chain links TRBV7-9 with TRBJ2-7; 7 bases line up with TRBD1. Germline CDR1 is SEHNR and CDR2 is FQNEAQ (reference sequence). CDR3 length equals 14 residues. V was pared by 4 bases and J by 2 bases, with 5 bases of the junction left unmatched. The CDR3 DNA is TGTGCCAGCAGCTCTCACAGGGGCACCTACGAGCAGTACTTC. Translation gives CASSSHRGTYEQYF.

The chain joins TRBV12-3 or TRBV12-4 to TRBJ2-1, with D possibly being TRBD2 (6 bases). V lost 10 bases and J lost 8, with 12 bases in between. This CDR3 is 11 amino acids long. CDR3 DNA: TGTGCCACCACCGGCGGGGATGAGCAGTTCTTC. Its translation: CATTGGDEQFF.

The chain uses TRBV2 and TRBJ2-2; 10 bases match TRBD1. Germline trimming cut 10 bases from V and 4 bases from J; bases unmatched to any gene: 15. Germline V gene data show CDR1 as SNHLY and CDR2 as FYNNEI. This CDR3 spans 17 amino acids. CDR3 bases: TGTGCCACTTCGACAGGGGGCTCGCGTTTGACCACCGGGGAGCTGTTTTTT. It specifies CATSTGGSRLTTGELFF.

CDR3 loop: CASSTGGVVYEQFF. CDR3 nucleotide sequence: TGTGCCAGCAGCACAGGGGGCGTCGTGTATGAGCAGTTCTTC. The chain joins TRBV2 to TRBJ2-1, with 9 bases lining up with TRBD1. Germline CDR1 reads SNHLY; CDR2 reads FYNNEI. The V and J ends lost 6 bases and 8 bases, in that order; junction bases with no gene match: 8. This CDR3 has 14 amino acids. Drawing the rest from reference TRBV2 and TRBJ2-1, the complete variable domain is EPEVTQTPSHQVTQMGQEVILRCVPISNHLYFYWYRQILGQKVEFLVSFYNNEISEKSEIFDDQFSVERPDGSNFTLKIRSTKLEDSAMYFCASSTGGVVYEQFFGPGTRLTVL.

The V gene is TRBV28, the J gene TRBJ1-2; weak D call: TRBD1 (6 bases). Trimming removed 7 bases at V and 4 bases at J, with 13 bases between. In germline, CDR1 is MDHEN, CDR2 SYDVKM. CDR3 length equals 13 residues. CDR3 nucleotide sequence: TGTGCCAGCACAGGGGCAATGGCCTATGGCTACACCTTC. Protein sequence: CASTGAMAYGYTF.

V and J are TRBV5-1 and TRBJ1-4; 10 bases line up with TRBD1. The CDR3 has 15 amino acids. Germline lookup yields CDR1 SGHRS and CDR2 YFSETQ. J was trimmed by 0 bases and V by 7 bases; bases with no gene match: 3. In nucleotides, the CDR3 is TGCGCCAGCGGGACAGGGGATGCAACTAATGAAAAACTGTTTTTT. Amino acids: CASGTGDATNEKLFF.

The V and J genes are TRBV11-2 and TRBJ1-1; perhaps TRBD1 as D (5 bases). Looked up from germline, CDR1 is SGHAT and CDR2 is FQNNGV. The germline V and J ends were trimmed by 4 bases and 4 bases, with 16 bases remaining between them. This CDR3 is 15 amino acids long. This chain's CDR3 is CASSYQGDGGTEAFF. The CDR3 nucleotides read TGTGCCAGCAGCTATCAAGGGGACGGGGGCACTGAAGCTTTCTTT.

J is TRBJ1-1 and V is TRBV24-1, with a tentative D call TRBD1 (5 bases). V was trimmed by 3 bases and J by 6 bases, leaving 13 bases between them. Germline CDR1 KGHDR, CDR2 SFDVKD. The CDR3 loop spans 14 amino acids. CDR3 DNA: TGTGCCACCAGTGATGGCAGGGAATTGGCTGAAGCTTTCTTT. It yields the protein CATSDGRELAEAFF.

J is TRBJ2-3 and V is TRBV19, with TRBD2 matching over 9 bases. CDR3 length: 14 amino acids. J gave up 4 bases and V 7 bases, and 6 bases lay outside the gene matches. Looked up from germline, CDR1 is LNHDA and CDR2 is SQIVND (reference sequence). CDR3 residues: CASMGEREADTQYF. CDR3 nucleotides: TGTGCCAGTATGGGCGAGCGGGAGGCAGATACGCAGTATTTT. Filled out from reference TRBV19 and TRBJ2-3, the complete variable domain reads DGGITQSPKYLFRKEGQNVTLSCEQNLNHDAMYWYRQDPGQGLRLIYYSQIVNDFQKGDIAEGYSVSREKKESFPLTVTSAQKNPTAFYLCASMGEREADTQYFGPGTRLTVL.

The chain couples TRBV7-2 to TRBJ1-1; D is possibly TRBD1 (6 bases). Germline V CDR1 and CDR2: SGHTA, FQGNSA. V was trimmed by 6 bases and J by 6 bases, leaving 17 bases between them. CDR3 size: 14 residues. Here the CDR3 reads CASRGGPGDPEAFF. Written as DNA, the CDR3 is TGTGCCAGCAGAGGTGGGCCAGGGGACCCTGAAGCTTTCTTT.

The chain employs TRBV28 and TRBJ1-1; TRBD1 matches at 8 bases. CDR1 is MDHEN, CDR2 SYDVKM, per germline. There are 15 residues in the CDR3. The junction had 10 bases not matched to a gene; V was cut back by 5 bases and J by 5 bases. The CDR3 here is CASSPYTGGRTEAFF. DNA for the CDR3: TGTGCCAGCAGTCCCTACACAGGGGGGAGGACTGAAGCTTTCTTT.

The rearrangement uses TRBV5-5 and TRBJ2-7; 10 bases map to TRBD2. This CDR3 comprises 15 residues. J gave up 4 bases and V 0 bases, and 4 bases lay outside the gene matches. Germline values: CDR1 SGHKS, CDR2 YYEKEE (reference sequence). The CDR3 region is CASSLEPSGSYEQYF. The CDR3, as DNA: TGTGCCAGCAGCTTGGAGCCTAGCGGGAGTTACGAGCAGTACTTC.

V usage is TRBV7-2 and J usage is TRBJ1-2; D might be TRBD1 (5 bases). This CDR3 comprises 14 residues. In germline, CDR1 is SGHTA, CDR2 FQGNSA. The V end lost 1 base, the J end lost 3 bases, and 9 bases lay between the germline ends. The CDR3 spells CASSLGEGYYGYTF. DNA of the CDR3: TGTGCCAGCAGCTTAGGGGAGGGGTACTATGGCTACACCTTC.